This TCR beta chain derives from a study of blood T cells in healthy people across ages. Across the study: Researchers report that template switching captured about one barcoded beta molecule per two T cells.

The authors ran a second PCR of about 6 to 12 cycles using a sample-barcoded 5' primer and a J-beta primer mix. Template switching added a 12-random-nucleotide identifier to every cDNA molecule. TCRdb reanalysed the 5' RACE reads using MiXCR and keeps one entry per CDR3 protein. The profile covers hundreds of thousands of distinct CDR3 sequences, with about 37% appearing a single time and 10% to 15% taken by the ten largest. V dropped 4 bases and J dropped 4 bases, with 12 bases sitting between them. Per germline, CDR1 SNHLY and CDR2 FYNNEI. The CDR3 length is 14 residues. As concerns this clonotype: Its antigen remains unidentified.

Study results and limitations: The lack of PBMC sorting stopped any conclusive naive versus antigen-experienced comparison.

Sequencing was done on a sample of blood. This receptor was taken from a man aged 18 to 29 in good health. The gene calls are TRBV2 and TRBJ2-3; D is possibly TRBD1 or TRBD2 (5 bases each). The CDR3 sequence: CASSVLRDADTQYF. In nucleotides, the CDR3 is TGTGCCAGCAGTGTTCTCAGGGACGCAGATACGCAGTATTTT.